This entry lists 24 T cell receptor beta chains sequenced from one sample in a study of shared clonotypes between healthy human individuals. TCRdb's table, derived via immunoSEQ multiplex PCR, lists solely in-frame clones and lacks some. This sample carries 330,000 or so clones, more than 60% of them seen once, and the ten largest clones take about 10%. The specimen sequenced was memory CD4+ T cells sorted from blood. Subset described: CD45RA-negative fraction. These TCRs come from a man in his thirties or forties in good health.

This sequence joins TRBV7-8 and TRBJ2-3; 9 nucleotides line up with TRBD2. With V trimmed by 1 base and J by 4 bases, 3 bases remained unmatched. The CDR3 totals 15 residues. The V gene's germline CDR1 is SGHVS and CDR2 FQNEAQ. The DNA of the CDR3 is TGTGCCAGCAGCTTAGGTAGCGGGAGAGCAGATACGCAGTATTTT. Its protein product is CASSLGSGRADTQYF. The full variable domain, in which reference TRBV7-8 and TRBJ2-3 provide the parts outside the CDR3, is GAGVSQSPRYKVAKRGQDVALRCDPISGHVSLFWYQQALGQGPEFLTYFQNEAQLDKSGLPSDRFFAERPEGSVSTLKIQRTQQEDSAVYLCASSLGSGRADTQYFGPGTRLTVL.

CDR3 DNA: TGTGCCAGCAGCAGCTACGCCTCAAAAGCGGGTGAGCAGTTCTTC. Residues: CASSSYASKAGEQFF. V usage is TRBV6-6 and J usage is TRBJ2-1; D perhaps matches TRBD2 (6 bases). V lost 6 bases, J lost 9 bases, and 21 bases lay in between. This CDR3 region has 15 residues. Germline CDR1 MNHNY, CDR2 SVGAGI (reference sequence).

The gene calls are TRBV11-2 and TRBJ1-3, with 9 bases aligning to TRBD1. This CDR3 contains 18 residues. Germline V gene sequence: CDR1 SGHAT, CDR2 FQNNGV. With 5 bases clipped from V and 1 base from J, the junction kept 12 bases outside the gene matches. The CDR3 loop is CASSPNSNRGQSGNTIYF. The CDR3 DNA reads TGTGCCAGCAGCCCCAACTCCAACAGGGGGCAGTCTGGAAACACCATATATTTT.

The chain couples TRBV2 to TRBJ2-1; the D gene could be TRBD1 or TRBD2 (5 bases each). Trimming took off 3 bases at V and 8 bases at J, with 14 bases between the two ends. CDR1 is SNHLY and CDR2 is FYNNEI in the germline V gene. The CDR3 sequence is 14 residues long. CDR3 coding DNA: TGTGCCAGCAGTGAGGGACCGGGCTTTCATGAGCAGTTCTTC. Its protein is CASSEGPGFHEQFF.

This chain uses TRBV18 with TRBJ1-1; no definite D call. Trimming pared 2 bases from V and 1 base from J, leaving 14 bases between. Germline-derived CDR1 and CDR2 are KGHSH and LQKENI. The CDR3 has 16 amino acids. The CDR3 reads CASSPMGNLPNTEAFF. Written as DNA, the CDR3 is TGTGCCAGCTCACCAATGGGAAACTTGCCGAACACTGAAGCTTTCTTT.

This chain uses TRBV18 with TRBJ2-2; D unclear. V was pared by 2 bases and J by 3 bases, with 4 bases between. The germline CDR1 and CDR2 sequences are KGHSH and LQKENI. CDR3 length: 13 amino acids. The CDR3 DNA follows: TGTGCCAGCTCACCAACCGACACCGGGGAGCTGTTTTTT. Translating it yields CASSPTDTGELFF.

J is TRBJ1-2 and V is TRBV7-9; D gene uncertain. V was clipped by 3 bases and J by 7 bases, with 24 bases between them. CDR3 length: 17 residues. Germline-derived CDR1 and CDR2 are SEHNR and FQNEAQ (reference sequence). CDR3 sequence (DNA): TGTGCCAGCAGCTTGGTGCGGGTAGGCGTTCTCGGGCTTGGCTACACCTTC. This gives the protein CASSLVRVGVLGLGYTF. Filled out from reference TRBV7-9 and TRBJ1-2, the complete variable domain reads DTGVSQNPRHKITKRGQNVTFRCDPISEHNRLYWYRQTLGQGPEFLTYFQNEAQLEKSRLLSDRFSAERPKGSFSTLEIQRTEQGDSAMYLCASSLVRVGVLGLGYTFGSGTRLTVV.

V is TRBV18 and J is TRBJ1-1; no clear D gene. Germline V gene sequence: CDR1 KGHSH, CDR2 LQKENI. CDR3 length: 13 residues. The germline V and J ends were trimmed by 3 bases and 8 bases, with 13 bases remaining between them. The CDR3: CASSPRPGAEAFF. The CDR3 nucleotides are TGTGCCAGCTCACCCCGACCGGGAGCAGAAGCTTTCTTT.

The chain has TRBV5-1 and TRBJ2-2; 7 bases map to TRBD1. The junction had 8 bases not matched to a gene; V was cut back by 3 bases and J by 3 bases. Germline-derived CDR1 and CDR2 are SGHRS and YFSETQ. This CDR3 spans 16 amino acids. In nucleotides, the CDR3 is TGCGCCAGCAGCTCCGGGACAGCGTCCTACACCGGGGAGCTGTTTTTT. Its translation: CASSSGTASYTGELFF.

The gene calls are TRBV18 and TRBJ1-3; the D gene is possibly TRBD1 (6 bases). The CDR3 sequence is 14 residues long. Between the trimmed V and J ends, which lost 3 bases and 3 bases, there was a span of 9 bases. CDR1 is KGHSH and CDR2 is LQKENI in the germline V gene. The CDR3, as DNA: TGTGCCAGCTCACCTACGACAGGTGGAAACACCATATATTTT. This gives the protein CASSPTTGGNTIYF.

The chain links TRBV4-3 to TRBJ2-1; D is perhaps TRBD2 (5 bases). The CDR3 covers 15 residues. Per germline, CDR1 LGHNA and CDR2 YSLEER. Trimming pared 8 bases from V and 4 bases from J, leaving 18 bases between. The DNA for the CDR3 is TGCGCCAGCTCGAGGCGGGCGGCGGGTTACAATGAGCAGTTCTTC. It codes for CASSRRAAGYNEQFF.

The chain links TRBV6-1 to TRBJ1-5; no clear D gene. The CDR3 contains 14 residues. Germline CDR1 reads MNHNS; CDR2 reads SASEGT. The V end lost 6 bases, the J end lost 2 bases, and 11 bases lay between the germline ends. CDR3 DNA sequence: TGTGCCAGCAGACGGATTTTCGGCAATCAGCCCCAGCATTTT. It translates to CASRRIFGNQPQHF.

This chain joins TRBV5-5 and TRBJ2-5; a weak D match, TRBD1 (5 bases). The germline V gene has CDR1 SGHKS and CDR2 YYEKEE (reference sequence). V was trimmed by 4 bases and J by 5 bases, leaving 18 bases between them. This CDR3 is 15 amino acids long. The CDR3 sequence: CASSSQTDRVETQYF. The CDR3 DNA sequence: TGTGCCAGCAGCAGCCAGACAGATAGGGTTGAGACCCAGTACTTC.

The genes are TRBV2 and TRBJ2-7, with a possible D match to TRBD2 (6 bases). V lost 4 bases and J lost 6, with 19 bases in between. CDR1 SNHLY and CDR2 FYNNEI come from the germline V gene. This CDR3 is 15 amino acids long. CDR3 amino acids: CASSALGRGVSEQYF. CDR3 coding DNA: TGTGCCAGCAGTGCCCTAGGGCGGGGTGTCAGCGAGCAGTACTTC.

The V call is TRBV4-2, the J call TRBJ2-7; 11 bases map to TRBD2. CDR1 and CDR2 (germline): LGHNA, YNFKEQ. Trimming at V came to 4 bases and at J to 5 bases, leaving 16 bases not matched to a gene. This CDR3 is built from 18 residues. CDR3 nucleotide sequence: TGTGCCAGCAGCCTACCAGGGGATACTAGCGGGAGAGGGGACGAGCAGTACTTC. Translating gives CASSLPGDTSGRGDEQYF.

There are many counts of this clone. The chain carries TRBV27 and TRBJ2-7; no reliable D call. Germline V gene lookup returns CDR1 MNHEY and CDR2 SMNVEV (reference sequence). Trimming pared 3 bases from V and 3 bases from J, leaving 9 bases between. The CDR3 is 13 amino acids. CDR3 nucleotides: TGTGCCAGCAGTTTCCCCCCCTACTACGAGCAGTACTTC. It encodes CASSFPPYYEQYF.

The chain employs TRBV2 and TRBJ1-3; no clear D. The CDR3 sequence is 14 residues long. Germline lookup yields CDR1 SNHLY and CDR2 FYNNEI. With 8 bases removed from V and 0 bases from J, the gap between germline ends came to 11 bases. The CDR3 loop reads CASGITGSGNTIYF. CDR3 sequence (DNA): TGTGCCAGCGGCATCACGGGCTCTGGAAACACCATATATTTT.

The rearrangement uses TRBV10-3 and TRBJ1-3; D gene ambiguous. The CDR3 is 17 residues long. The V gene's germline CDR1 is ENHRY and CDR2 SYGVKD. V was trimmed by 0 bases and J by 0 bases, leaving 12 bases between them. CDR3 residues: CAISESRVRSSGNTIYF. The CDR3 coding sequence is TGTGCCATCAGTGAGTCGAGGGTGAGGAGCTCTGGAAACACCATATATTTT.

This chain uses TRBV28 with TRBJ1-1; D ambiguous. Germline CDR1 reads MDHEN; CDR2 reads SYDVKM. Trimming cost V 5 bases and J 6 bases, with 13 bases left between them. This CDR3 is 13 amino acids long. For the CDR3, the DNA is TGTGCCAGCAGTCCGGCGTCCTATGCTGAAGCTTTCTTT. Translated, it gives CASSPASYAEAFF.

The table lists this clone with a few counts. V and J are TRBV7-2 and TRBJ1-1; no definite D call. Germline assignment: CDR1 SGHTA and CDR2 FQGNSA. This CDR3 spans 15 amino acids. The V end was cut by 3 bases, the J end by 0 bases, with 11 bases between. As DNA, the CDR3 is TGTGCCAGCAGCTTGACCAGAAGCATGAACACTGAAGCTTTCTTT. It specifies CASSLTRSMNTEAFF.

This sequence joins TRBV9 and TRBJ2-7, with 7 bases matching TRBD1. The trim removed 1 base at V and 6 bases at J, leaving 4 bases unmatched. CDR1 SGDLS and CDR2 YYNGEE come from the germline V gene. The CDR3 is made up of 13 amino acids. This CDR3 reads CASSVLDRTEQYF. The CDR3 DNA reads TGTGCCAGCAGCGTACTGGACAGGACCGAGCAGTACTTC.

As DNA, the CDR3 is TGTGCCAGCAGTAGGACAGGGCTCGGGGAGCTGTTTTTT. As protein: CASSRTGLGELFF. The J gene is TRBJ2-2, the V gene TRBV2; 8 bases match TRBD1. This CDR3 region has 13 residues. Losses at the gene ends were 5 bases for V and 7 bases for J; bases not matched to a gene: 3. CDR1 is SNHLY, CDR2 FYNNEI, per germline.

J is TRBJ1-5 and V is TRBV7-9, with D hard to call. This CDR3 comprises 14 residues. The V gene lost 5 bases and the J gene lost 11 bases, with 19 bases spanning the gap. The germline V gene encodes CDR1 SEHNR and CDR2 FQNEAQ (reference sequence). The CDR3 spells CASSPDKGFSAQHF. The CDR3 DNA reads as TGTGCCAGCAGCCCGGATAAGGGCTTTTCGGCCCAGCATTTT.

Notes on this clone: Other DNA sequences of this sample code for an identical CDR3. The rearrangement links TRBV10-1 to TRBJ2-7; D remains ambiguous. This CDR3 is built from 12 residues. Germline-derived CDR1 and CDR2 are WNHNN and SYGVQD (reference sequence). Trimming pared 0 bases from V and 4 bases from J, leaving 4 bases between. The CDR3 DNA follows: TGCGCCAGCAGTGAGTCGGGTTACGAGCAGTACTTC. It encodes CASSESGYEQYF.